This T cell receptor beta chain came from a study of blood T cells in healthy people across ages. V was shortened by 7 bases and J by 3 bases, with 14 bases between the two germline ends. The CDR3 has 14 residues. Germline CDR1 reads KGHDR; CDR2 reads SFDVKD. The sample holds a few counts of this clonotype. What it binds is not known. Study observations and caveats: Unknown donor CMV status possibly confounded expanded clonotype changes.

It was with a sample-barcoded 5' primer and a J-beta primer mix that a second PCR of about 6 to 12 cycles was run. Via MiXCR, TCRdb re-called the 5' RACE reads, giving one row per CDR3 protein. The sample contains 1.5 million to 2 million distinct CDR3 sequences, roughly 27% of which appear only once. The specimen was blood. This chain joins TRBV24-1 and TRBJ2-5; a weak D match, TRBD1 (5 bases). The TCR comes from a woman aged 25 to 39 in good health. The CDR3 region has the DNA TGTGCCACCAGCACAGGAATTGGGAAAGAGACCCAGTACTTC. Amino acids: CATSTGIGKETQYF.